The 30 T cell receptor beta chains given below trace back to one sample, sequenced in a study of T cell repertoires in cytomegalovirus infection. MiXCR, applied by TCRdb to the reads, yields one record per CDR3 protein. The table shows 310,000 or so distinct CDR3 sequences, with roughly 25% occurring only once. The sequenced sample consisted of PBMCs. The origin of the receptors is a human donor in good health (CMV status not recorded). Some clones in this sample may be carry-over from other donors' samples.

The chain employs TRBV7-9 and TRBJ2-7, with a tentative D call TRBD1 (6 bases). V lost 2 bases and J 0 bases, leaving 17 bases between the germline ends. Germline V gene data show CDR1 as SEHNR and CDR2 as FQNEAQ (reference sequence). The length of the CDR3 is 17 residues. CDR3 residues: CASSLRRTEKSSYEQYF. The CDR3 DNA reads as TGTGCCAGCAGCTTACGCCGGACAGAGAAGAGCTCCTACGAGCAGTACTTC.

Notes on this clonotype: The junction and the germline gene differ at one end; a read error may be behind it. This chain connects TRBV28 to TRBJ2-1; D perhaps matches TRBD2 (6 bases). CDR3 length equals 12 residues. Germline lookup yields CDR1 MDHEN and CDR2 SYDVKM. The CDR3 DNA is TGTGCCAGCAGTTTAGGGGGGAGACACCCCATCTTC. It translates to CASSLGGRHPIF.

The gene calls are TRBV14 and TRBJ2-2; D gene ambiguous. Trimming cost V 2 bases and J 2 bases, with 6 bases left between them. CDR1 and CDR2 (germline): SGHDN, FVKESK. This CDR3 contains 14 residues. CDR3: CASSQLDNTGELFF. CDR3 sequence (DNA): TGTGCCAGCAGCCAACTTGACAACACCGGGGAGCTGTTTTTT.

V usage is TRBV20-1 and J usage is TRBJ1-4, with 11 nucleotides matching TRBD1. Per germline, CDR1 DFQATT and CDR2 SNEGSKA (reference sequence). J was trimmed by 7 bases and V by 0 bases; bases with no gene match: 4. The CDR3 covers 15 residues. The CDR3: CSARDRGQGAEKLFF. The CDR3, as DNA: TGCAGTGCTAGAGATCGAGGACAGGGGGCTGAAAAACTGTTTTTT.

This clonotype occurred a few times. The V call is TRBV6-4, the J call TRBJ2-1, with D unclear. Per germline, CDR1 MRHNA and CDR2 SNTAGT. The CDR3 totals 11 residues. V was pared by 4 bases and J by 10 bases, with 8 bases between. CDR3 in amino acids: CASSAGPEQFF. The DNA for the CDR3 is TGTGCCAGCAGTGCCGGACCCGAGCAGTTCTTC.

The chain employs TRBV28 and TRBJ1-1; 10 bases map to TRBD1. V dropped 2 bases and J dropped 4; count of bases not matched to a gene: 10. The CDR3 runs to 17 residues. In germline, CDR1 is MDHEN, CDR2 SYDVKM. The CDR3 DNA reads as TGTGCCAGCAGTTTAGCAAGGTGGGGACAGGGGATCACTGAAGCTTTCTTT. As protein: CASSLARWGQGITEAFF.

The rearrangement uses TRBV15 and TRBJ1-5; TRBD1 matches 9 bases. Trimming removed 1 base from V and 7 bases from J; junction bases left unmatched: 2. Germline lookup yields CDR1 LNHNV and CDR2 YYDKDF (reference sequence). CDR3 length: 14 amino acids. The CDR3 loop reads CATSRADRGQPQHF. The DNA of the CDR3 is TGTGCCACCAGCAGAGCGGACAGGGGACAGCCCCAGCATTTT.

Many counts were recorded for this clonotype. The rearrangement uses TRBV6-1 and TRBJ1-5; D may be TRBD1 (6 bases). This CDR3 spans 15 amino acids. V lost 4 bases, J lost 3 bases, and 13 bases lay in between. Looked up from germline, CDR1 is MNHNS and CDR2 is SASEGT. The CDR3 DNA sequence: TGTGCCAGCAGTGCCCGGACAGCTTACAATCAGCCCCAGCATTTT. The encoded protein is CASSARTAYNQPQHF.

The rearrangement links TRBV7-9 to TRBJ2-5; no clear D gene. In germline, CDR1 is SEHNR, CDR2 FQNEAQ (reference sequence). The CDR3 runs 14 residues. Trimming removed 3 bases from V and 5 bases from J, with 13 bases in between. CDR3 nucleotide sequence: TGTGCCAGCAGCTTCGGACCTTTTGGGGAGACCCAGTACTTC. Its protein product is CASSFGPFGETQYF.

The CDR3 region has the DNA TGTGCCAGCAGTGAAGCCGGGGCAGGGAACATTCAGTACTTC. Its protein product is CASSEAGAGNIQYF. The J gene is TRBJ2-4, the V gene TRBV2, with D possibly being TRBD1 or TRBD2 (5 bases each). Trimming removed 0 bases from V and 7 bases from J, with 10 bases in between. Germline V gene sequence: CDR1 SNHLY, CDR2 FYNNEI. The CDR3 loop spans 14 amino acids.

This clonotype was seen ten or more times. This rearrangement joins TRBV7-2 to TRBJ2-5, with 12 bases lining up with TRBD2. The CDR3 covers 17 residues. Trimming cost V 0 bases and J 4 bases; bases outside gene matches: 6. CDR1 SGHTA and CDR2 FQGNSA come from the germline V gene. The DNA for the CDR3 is TGTGCCAGCAGCTTAGCCCTAGCGGGAGGGCTCGGAGAGACCCAGTACTTC. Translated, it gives CASSLALAGGLGETQYF. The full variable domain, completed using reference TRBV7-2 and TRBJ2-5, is GAGVSQSPSNKVTEKGKDVELRCDPISGHTALYWYRQSLGQGLEFLIYFQGNSAPDKSGLPSDRFSAERTGGSVSTLTIQRTQQEDSAVYLCASSLALAGGLGETQYFGPGTRLLVL.

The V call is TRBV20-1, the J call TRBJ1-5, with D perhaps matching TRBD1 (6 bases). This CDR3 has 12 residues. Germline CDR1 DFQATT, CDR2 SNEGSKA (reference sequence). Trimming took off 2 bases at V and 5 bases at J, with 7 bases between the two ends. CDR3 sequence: CSARKGDQPQHF. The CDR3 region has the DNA TGCAGTGCTAGAAAGGGGGATCAGCCCCAGCATTTT.

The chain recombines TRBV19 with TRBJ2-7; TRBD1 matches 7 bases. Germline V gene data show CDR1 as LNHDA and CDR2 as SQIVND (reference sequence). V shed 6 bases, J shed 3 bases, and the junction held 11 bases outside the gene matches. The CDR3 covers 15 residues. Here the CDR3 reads CASSPRQGLVYEQYF. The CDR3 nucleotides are TGTGCCAGTAGCCCAAGACAGGGCCTTGTCTACGAGCAGTACTTC.

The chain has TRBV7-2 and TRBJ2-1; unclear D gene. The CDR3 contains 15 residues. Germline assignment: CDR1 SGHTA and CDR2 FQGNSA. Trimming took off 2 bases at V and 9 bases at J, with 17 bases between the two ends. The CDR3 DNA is TGTGCCAGCAGCTTAACCCCGGGTCAGGCAAGTGAGCAGTTCTTC. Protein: CASSLTPGQASEQFF.

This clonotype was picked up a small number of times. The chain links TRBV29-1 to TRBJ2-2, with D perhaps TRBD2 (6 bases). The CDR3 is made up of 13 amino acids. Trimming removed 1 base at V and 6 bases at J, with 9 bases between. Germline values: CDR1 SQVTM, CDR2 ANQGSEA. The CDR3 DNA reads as TGCAGCGTTGAAGGATGGGGGGCCGGGGAGCTGTTTTTT. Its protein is CSVEGWGAGELFF.

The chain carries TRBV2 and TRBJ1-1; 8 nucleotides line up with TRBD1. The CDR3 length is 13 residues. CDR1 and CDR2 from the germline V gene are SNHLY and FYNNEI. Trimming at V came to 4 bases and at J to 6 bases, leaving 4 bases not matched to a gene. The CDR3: CASSAGTGAEAFF. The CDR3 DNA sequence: TGTGCCAGCAGTGCCGGGACAGGTGCTGAAGCTTTCTTT.

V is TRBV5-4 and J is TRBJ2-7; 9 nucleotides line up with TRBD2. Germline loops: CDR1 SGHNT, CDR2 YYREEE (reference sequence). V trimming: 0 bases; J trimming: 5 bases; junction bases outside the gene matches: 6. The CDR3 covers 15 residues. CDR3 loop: CASSLEPSGINEQYF. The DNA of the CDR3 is TGTGCCAGCAGCTTGGAGCCTAGCGGGATTAACGAGCAGTACTTC.

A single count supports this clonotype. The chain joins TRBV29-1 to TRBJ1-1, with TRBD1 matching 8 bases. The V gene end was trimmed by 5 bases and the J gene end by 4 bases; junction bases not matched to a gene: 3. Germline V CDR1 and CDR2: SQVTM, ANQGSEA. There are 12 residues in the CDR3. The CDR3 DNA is TGCAGCGTTCGAACAGGGGGCACTGAAGCTTTCTTT. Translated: CSVRTGGTEAFF.

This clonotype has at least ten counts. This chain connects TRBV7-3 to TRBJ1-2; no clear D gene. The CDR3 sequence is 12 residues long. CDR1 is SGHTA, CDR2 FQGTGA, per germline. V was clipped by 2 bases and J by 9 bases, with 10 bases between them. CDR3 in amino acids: CASSLSASRYTF. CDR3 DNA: TGTGCCAGCAGCTTATCTGCGTCCCGCTACACCTTC. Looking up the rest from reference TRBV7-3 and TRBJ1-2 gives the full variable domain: GAGVSQTPSNKVTEKGKYVELRCDPISGHTALYWYRQSLGQGPEFLIYFQGTGAADDSGLPNDRFFAVRPEGSVSTLKIQRTERGDSAVYLCASSLSASRYTFGSGTRLTVV.

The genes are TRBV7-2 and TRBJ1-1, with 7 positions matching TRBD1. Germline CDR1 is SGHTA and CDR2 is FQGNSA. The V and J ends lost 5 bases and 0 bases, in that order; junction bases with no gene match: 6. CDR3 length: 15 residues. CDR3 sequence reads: CTSSPRQGLNTEAFF. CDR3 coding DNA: TGTACCAGCAGCCCTAGACAGGGCCTGAACACTGAAGCTTTCTTT.

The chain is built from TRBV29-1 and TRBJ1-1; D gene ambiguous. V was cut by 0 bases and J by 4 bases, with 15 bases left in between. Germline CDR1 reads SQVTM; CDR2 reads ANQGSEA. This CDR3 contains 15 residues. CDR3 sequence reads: CSVEDRTAPGTEAFF. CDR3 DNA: TGCAGCGTTGAAGATCGGACCGCCCCCGGCACTGAAGCTTTCTTT.

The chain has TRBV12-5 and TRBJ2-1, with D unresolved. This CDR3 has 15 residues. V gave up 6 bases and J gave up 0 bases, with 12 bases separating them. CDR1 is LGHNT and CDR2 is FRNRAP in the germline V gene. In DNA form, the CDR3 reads TGTGCTAGTGGACCCGGACCACTCTCCTACAATGAGCAGTTCTTC. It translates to CASGPGPLSYNEQFF.

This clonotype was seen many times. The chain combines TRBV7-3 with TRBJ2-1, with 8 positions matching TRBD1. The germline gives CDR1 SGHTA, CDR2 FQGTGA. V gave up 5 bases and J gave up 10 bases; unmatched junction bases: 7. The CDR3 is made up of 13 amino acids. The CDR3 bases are TGTGCCAGCAGCGTGGACAGGGTCAACGAGCAGTTCTTC. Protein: CASSVDRVNEQFF.

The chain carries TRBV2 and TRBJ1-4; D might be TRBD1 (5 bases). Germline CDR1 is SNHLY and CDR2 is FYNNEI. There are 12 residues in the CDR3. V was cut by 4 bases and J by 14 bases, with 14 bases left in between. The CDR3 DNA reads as TGTGCCAGCAGTGCCCCCGGTGGGGGTCTGTTTTTT. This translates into CASSAPGGGLFF.

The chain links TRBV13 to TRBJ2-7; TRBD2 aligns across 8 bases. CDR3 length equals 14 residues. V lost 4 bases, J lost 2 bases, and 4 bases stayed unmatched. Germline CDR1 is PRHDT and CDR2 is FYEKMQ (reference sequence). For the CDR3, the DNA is TGTGCCAGCAGCTCGGGACTAGGGGCCTACGAGCAGTACTTC. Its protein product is CASSSGLGAYEQYF. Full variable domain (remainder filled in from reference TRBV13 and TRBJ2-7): AAGVIQSPRHLIKEKRETATLKCYPIPRHDTVYWYQQGPGQDPQFLISFYEKMQSDKGSIPDRFSAQQFSDYHSELNMSSLELGDSALYFCASSSGLGAYEQYFGPGTRLTVT.

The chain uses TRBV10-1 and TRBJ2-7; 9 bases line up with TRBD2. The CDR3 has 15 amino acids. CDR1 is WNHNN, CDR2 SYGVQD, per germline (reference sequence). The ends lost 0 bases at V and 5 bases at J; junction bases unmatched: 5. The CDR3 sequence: CASSESIAGVHEQYF. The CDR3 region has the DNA TGCGCCAGCAGTGAGTCCATAGCGGGGGTCCACGAGCAGTACTTC.

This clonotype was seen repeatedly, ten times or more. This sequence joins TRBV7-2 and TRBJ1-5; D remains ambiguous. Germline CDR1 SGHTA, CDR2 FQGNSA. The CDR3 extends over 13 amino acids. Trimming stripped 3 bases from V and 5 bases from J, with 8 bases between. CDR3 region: CASSLEGDQPQHF. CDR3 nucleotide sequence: TGTGCCAGCAGCTTGGAAGGAGATCAGCCCCAGCATTTT.

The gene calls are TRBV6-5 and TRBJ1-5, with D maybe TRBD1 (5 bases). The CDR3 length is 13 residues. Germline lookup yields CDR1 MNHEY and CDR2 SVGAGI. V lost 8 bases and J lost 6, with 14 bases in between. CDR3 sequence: CASRGGVGQPQHF. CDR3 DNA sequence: TGTGCCAGCCGGGGGGGGGTCGGTCAGCCCCAGCATTTT.

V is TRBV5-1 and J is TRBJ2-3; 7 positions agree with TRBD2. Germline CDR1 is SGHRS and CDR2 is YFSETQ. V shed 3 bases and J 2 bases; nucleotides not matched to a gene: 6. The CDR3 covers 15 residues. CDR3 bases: TGCGCCAGCAGCTCCCAAGCGGGAATCACAGATACGCAGTATTTT. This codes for CASSSQAGITDTQYF.

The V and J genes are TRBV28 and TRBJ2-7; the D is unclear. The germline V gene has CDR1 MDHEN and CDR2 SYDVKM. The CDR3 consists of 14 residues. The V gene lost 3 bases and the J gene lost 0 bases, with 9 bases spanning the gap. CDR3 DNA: TGTGCCAGCAGTTTGGAACTACACTCCTACGAGCAGTACTTC. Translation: CASSLELHSYEQYF.